Presented here are 19 T cell receptor beta chains from one specimen sequenced in a study of cytomegalovirus exposure and HLA in healthy donors. Primers included in the PCR were 60 Vbeta and 13 Jbeta primers. Clones were read by immunoSEQ multiplex PCR, and TCRdb kept only the in-frame ones, dropping some. The sample has about 98,000 clones, around two thirds seen once. Sequenced: PBMCs. The receptors come from a male donor in good health and CMV-seronegative.

The chain links TRBV28 to TRBJ1-1; 8 nucleotides align to TRBD1. CDR1 and CDR2 from the germline V gene are MDHEN and SYDVKM. V lost 9 bases and J lost 2; bases outside the gene matches: 5. The CDR3 consists of 13 residues. The chain's CDR3 is CASLGQGNTEAFF. CDR3 sequence (DNA): TGTGCCAGTCTAGGACAGGGAAACACTGAAGCTTTCTTT.

This clone was seen only a few times. CDR3 loop: CSVYRDRGDGYTF. As DNA, the CDR3 is TGCAGCGTTTATAGGGACAGGGGTGACGGCTACACCTTC. The chain joins TRBV29-1 to TRBJ1-2; 10 nucleotides align to TRBD1. V dropped 5 bases and J dropped 8; count of bases not matched to a gene: 8. This CDR3 contains 13 residues. Germline loops: CDR1 SQVTM, CDR2 ANQGSEA.

The chain carries TRBV30 and TRBJ1-1; 9 bases line up with TRBD1. J lost 1 base, V lost 3 bases, and 6 bases had no gene match. The germline CDR1 and CDR2 sequences are GTSNPN and SVGIG (reference sequence). CDR3 length: 15 residues. The CDR3 coding sequence is TGTGCCTGGAGGCCGGTGGGACAGGGGAACACTGAAGCTTTCTTT. Its protein is CAWRPVGQGNTEAFF.

The rearrangement uses TRBV7-8 and TRBJ2-7; 8 bases match TRBD2. Germline lookup yields CDR1 SGHVS and CDR2 FQNEAQ. This CDR3 is 15 amino acids long. The V segment lost 5 bases and the J segment 2 bases; nucleotides outside the gene matches: 8. The CDR3 reads CASSTTSGTTYEQYF. The DNA for the CDR3 is TGTGCCAGCAGCACTACTAGCGGCACCACCTACGAGCAGTACTTC.

The V gene is TRBV6-5, the J gene TRBJ2-1; 7 nucleotides agree with TRBD1. The V and J ends lost 4 bases and 8 bases, in that order; junction bases with no gene match: 5. The CDR3 is 13 amino acids. Germline lookup yields CDR1 MNHEY and CDR2 SVGAGI. The CDR3 here is CASSSYRGDEQFF. In nucleotides, the CDR3 is TGTGCCAGCAGTTCCTACAGGGGCGATGAGCAGTTCTTC.

The rearrangement links TRBV6-6 to TRBJ2-5; D may be TRBD2 (5 bases). Trimming shortened V by 6 bases and J by 0 bases, and 14 bases separated the two germline ends. The CDR3 contains 15 residues. CDR1 and CDR2 (germline): MNHNY, SVGAGI (reference sequence). The CDR3 region is CASSLLGGYQETQYF. DNA of the CDR3: TGTGCCAGCAGCCTCCTAGGCGGGTACCAAGAGACCCAGTACTTC.

This sequence joins TRBV5-6 and TRBJ1-2, with 7 bases matching TRBD1. The junction had 3 bases not matched to a gene; V was cut back by 2 bases and J by 2 bases. Germline values: CDR1 SGHDT, CDR2 YYEEEE. This CDR3 comprises 14 residues. The CDR3 bases are TGTGCCAGCAGCTTACAGGGGCTAAACTATGGCTACACCTTC. This codes for CASSLQGLNYGYTF.

The chain is built from TRBV5-1 and TRBJ2-5, with 7 bases that match TRBD1. The CDR3 spans 13 residues. Germline V gene sequence: CDR1 SGHRS, CDR2 YFSETQ. Trimming cost V 9 bases and J 4 bases; bases outside gene matches: 9. CDR3 in amino acids: CAIGDRVGETQYF. As DNA, the CDR3 is TGCGCCATCGGAGACAGGGTGGGAGAGACCCAGTACTTC. The complete variable domain, with remaining parts taken from reference TRBV5-1 and TRBJ2-5, reads KAGVTQTPRYLIKTRGQQVTLSCSPISGHRSVSWYQQTPGQGLQFLFEYFSETQRNKGNFPGRFSGRQFSNSRSEMNVSTLELGDSALYLCAIGDRVGETQYFGPGTRLLVL.

This clone was recorded a few times. This sequence joins TRBV6-5 and TRBJ2-2; 8 bases are shared with TRBD1. The germline V gene has CDR1 MNHEY and CDR2 SVGAGI. The junction had 9 bases not matched to a gene; V was cut back by 4 bases and J by 5 bases. The CDR3 runs 16 residues. The CDR3 sequence is CASSSATGVFTGELFF. CDR3 nucleotide sequence: TGTGCCAGCAGTTCGGCGACAGGGGTGTTTACCGGGGAGCTGTTTTTT.

The gene calls are TRBV29-1 and TRBJ1-1; D uncertain. With 4 bases removed from V and 0 bases from J, the gap between germline ends came to 9 bases. The germline V gene encodes CDR1 SQVTM and CDR2 ANQGSEA. The CDR3 has 13 amino acids. The CDR3 DNA sequence: TGCAGCGTTGGAGAGTTCATGAACACTGAAGCTTTCTTT. Protein product: CSVGEFMNTEAFF. The full variable domain, with the rest looked up from reference TRBV29-1 and TRBJ1-1, is SAVISQKPSRDICQRGTSLTIQCQVDSQVTMMFWYRQQPGQSLTLIATANQGSEATYESGFVIDKFPISRPNLTFSTLTVSNMSPEDSSIYLCSVGEFMNTEAFFGQGTRLTVV.

This sequence joins TRBV6-6 and TRBJ2-5, with D hard to call. Germline V gene lookup returns CDR1 MNHNY and CDR2 SVGAGI (reference sequence). Deletions cut 7 bases from V and 5 bases from J, with 20 bases between. The CDR3 is 15 amino acids. The CDR3 loop reads CASTPTALARETQYF. As DNA, the CDR3 is TGTGCCAGCACTCCCACCGCCCTCGCCCGGGAGACCCAGTACTTC.

This chain joins TRBV5-1 and TRBJ2-2; TRBD1 might be the D (5 bases). CDR3 length equals 17 residues. Germline V lookup: CDR1 SGHRS, CDR2 YFSETQ. V gave up 0 bases and J gave up 6 bases, with 18 bases separating them. The CDR3 reads CASSLETVLWSAGELFF. CDR3 nucleotides: TGCGCCAGCAGCTTGGAGACAGTGCTGTGGTCAGCCGGGGAGCTGTTTTTT.

The V gene is TRBV28, the J gene TRBJ1-1, with 8 positions matching TRBD1. In germline, CDR1 is MDHEN, CDR2 SYDVKM. Trimming cost V 6 bases and J 5 bases; bases outside gene matches: 17. The CDR3 spans 17 residues. CDR3 loop: CASRSLPRGRPGTEAFF. The DNA for the CDR3 is TGTGCCAGCAGGAGCTTACCCAGGGGGCGGCCGGGAACTGAAGCTTTCTTT.

This chain uses TRBV2 with TRBJ1-3, with unresolved D. Germline CDR1 SNHLY, CDR2 FYNNEI. The CDR3 totals 15 residues. Trimming pared 2 bases from V and 0 bases from J, leaving 8 bases between. The CDR3 sequence is CASSEWRSSGNTIYF. In nucleotides, the CDR3 is TGTGCCAGCAGTGAATGGAGGAGCTCTGGAAACACCATATATTTT.

The DNA of the CDR3 is TGTGCCAGCAGCGAGAGGGAATGGACTAGCGGGAGTTACGAGCAGTACTTC. Amino acids: CASSEREWTSGSYEQYF. The chain combines TRBV9 with TRBJ2-7; TRBD2 matches 13 bases. The V and J ends lost 3 bases and 4 bases, in that order; junction bases with no gene match: 10. The CDR3 is 17 amino acids. Germline V gives CDR1 SGDLS, CDR2 YYNGEE.

The chain recombines TRBV2 with TRBJ1-1; maybe TRBD1 (5 bases). The CDR3 spans 12 residues. CDR1 is SNHLY, CDR2 FYNNEI, per germline. V gave up 6 bases and J gave up 6 bases, with 11 bases separating them. In DNA, the CDR3 is TGTGCCAGCAGCGGGGGGATCGCTGAAGCTTTCTTT. This codes for CASSGGIAEAFF.

The chain links TRBV28 to TRBJ1-3; the match to TRBD1 covers 7 bases. This CDR3 spans 19 amino acids. The trim removed 2 bases at V and 0 bases at J, leaving 13 bases unmatched. Germline assignment: CDR1 MDHEN and CDR2 SYDVKM. In DNA form, the CDR3 reads TGTGCCAGCAGTTTAAACCGGGACAGACAGTTCCTCTCTGGAAACACCATATATTTT. Its translation: CASSLNRDRQFLSGNTIYF.

The CDR3 nucleotides read TGTGCCAGCAGGGCTAGACAGGAGATCTATGGCTACACCTTC. Translated, it gives CASRARQEIYGYTF. The rearrangement joins TRBV27 to TRBJ1-2; a possible D gene is TRBD1 (6 bases). This CDR3 has 14 residues. Trimming cost V 6 bases and J 4 bases, with 15 bases left between them. Per the germline V gene, CDR1 is MNHEY and CDR2 is SMNVEV (reference sequence).

J is TRBJ2-7 and V is TRBV5-1; 8 nucleotides match TRBD1. The J segment lost 5 bases and the V segment lost 4 bases, leaving 11 bases of the junction unmatched. This CDR3 region has 15 residues. Germline loops: CDR1 SGHRS, CDR2 YFSETQ. This chain's CDR3 is CASSETGTGIHEQYF. CDR3 DNA sequence: TGCGCCAGCAGCGAAACCGGGACAGGAATCCACGAGCAGTACTTC.